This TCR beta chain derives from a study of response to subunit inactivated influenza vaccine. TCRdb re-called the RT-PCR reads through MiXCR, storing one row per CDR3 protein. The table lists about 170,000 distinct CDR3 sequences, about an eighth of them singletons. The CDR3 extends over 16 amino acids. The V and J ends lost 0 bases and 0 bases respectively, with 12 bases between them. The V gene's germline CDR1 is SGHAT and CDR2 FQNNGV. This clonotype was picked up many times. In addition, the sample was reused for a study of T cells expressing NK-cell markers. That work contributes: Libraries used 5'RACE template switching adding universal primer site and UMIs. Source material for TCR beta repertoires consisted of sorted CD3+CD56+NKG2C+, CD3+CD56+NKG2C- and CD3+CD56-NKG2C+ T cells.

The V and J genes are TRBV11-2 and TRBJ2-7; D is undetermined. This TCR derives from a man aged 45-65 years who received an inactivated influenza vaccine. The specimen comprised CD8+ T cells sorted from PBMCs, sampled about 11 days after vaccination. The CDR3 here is CASSLDSRPPSYEQYF. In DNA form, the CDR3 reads TGTGCCAGCAGCTTAGATAGTCGGCCGCCCTCCTACGAGCAGTACTTC.